The 16 T cell receptor beta chains listed next were all sequenced from one sample in a study of molecular identifiers for immune sequencing clone quantification. One entry per CDR3 protein results from TCRdb running MiXCR on the PCR reads. The sample holds about 500,000 distinct CDR3 sequences, about 26% seen once. Sample: naive CD8+ T cells from blood, with Jurkat cell RNA spiked in. The subset: FACS-sorted CD8+CD4-CCR7+CD45RA+ naive T cells. All receptors derive from a human donor in good health. Some libraries in this study had Jurkat cell RNA spiked in.

This clonotype was detected a few times. This chain uses TRBV30 with TRBJ2-3; D is unresolved. In germline, CDR1 is GTSNPN, CDR2 SVGIG (reference sequence). This CDR3 is 15 amino acids long. Between the trimmed V and J ends, which lost 2 bases and 0 bases, there was a span of 12 bases. CDR3: CAWSSYTSSTDTQYF. DNA for the CDR3: TGTGCCTGGAGTAGCTACACCTCTAGCACAGATACGCAGTATTTT.

Details on this clonotype: It may be a read error: a sequence one base away is much more abundant. The chain recombines TRBV7-9 with TRBJ1-1; D gene uncertain. Germline CDR1 SEHNR, CDR2 FQNEAQ (reference sequence). The CDR3 length is 12 residues. Here the CDR3 reads CASSLRTIEASF. As DNA, the CDR3 is TGTGCCAGCAGCTTACGTACAATTGAAGCTTCCTTT.

This clonotype came up a few times. This chain's CDR3 is CAWSEGIGETQYF. CDR3 nucleotides: TGTGCCTGGAGTGAGGGGATAGGAGAGACCCAGTACTTC. The J gene is TRBJ2-5, the V gene TRBV30, with D possibly being TRBD1 (5 bases). This CDR3 contains 13 residues. The V end was cut by 1 base, the J end by 4 bases, with 10 bases between. Germline V CDR1 and CDR2: GTSNPN, SVGIG (reference sequence).

This clonotype was picked up a small number of times. The V gene is TRBV12-3 or TRBV12-4, the J gene TRBJ2-1, with a tentative D call TRBD1 (5 bases). The CDR3 contains 15 residues. V was pared by 3 bases and J by 7 bases, with 16 bases between. In nucleotides, the CDR3 is TGTGCCAGCAGTTTTGGACCGGACAACGGGAATGAGCAGTTCTTC. Translation: CASSFGPDNGNEQFF.

This clonotype was seen a handful of times. V usage is TRBV6-6 and J usage is TRBJ2-7; D perhaps matches TRBD2 (5 bases). Germline CDR1 MNHNY, CDR2 SVGAGI (reference sequence). V gave up 5 bases and J gave up 2 bases, with 13 bases separating them. The CDR3 covers 14 residues. The CDR3 protein is CASSARTLTYEQYF. The CDR3, as DNA: TGTGCCAGCAGTGCCCGGACTTTAACCTACGAGCAGTACTTC.

This sequence joins TRBV20-1 and TRBJ2-7, with 9 bases that match TRBD1. Germline V lookup: CDR1 DFQATT, CDR2 SNEGSKA (reference sequence). The CDR3 length is 14 residues. Trimming removed 3 bases from V and 2 bases from J; junction bases left unmatched: 5. CDR3 nucleotide sequence: TGCAGTGCTAGTGAGGGACAGGGAACCTACGAGCAGTACTTC. Amino acids: CSASEGQGTYEQYF.

This clonotype was seen ten or more times. The chain couples TRBV30 to TRBJ2-7; 7 bases agree with TRBD2. Germline loops: CDR1 GTSNPN, CDR2 SVGIG (reference sequence). This CDR3 region has 14 residues. Unmatched junction bases numbered 5, after V lost 0 bases and J lost 3 bases. The CDR3 DNA sequence: TGTGCCTGGAGTGTTACTAGCGTAAACTACGAGCAGTACTTC. Translating gives CAWSVTSVNYEQYF.

Concerning this clonotype: No conserved phenylalanine or tryptophan is present at the end of the CDR3, so a read error is the likely explanation. V usage is TRBV4-3 and J usage is TRBJ2-7; 10 bases line up with TRBD1. V was clipped by 1 base and J by 4 bases; unmatched bases: 1. The CDR3 totals 14 residues. The germline CDR1 and CDR2 sequences are LGHNA and YSLEER. In DNA, the CDR3 is TGCGCCAGCAGCCAAGGACAGGGGGCATACGAGCAGTACTAC. Translating it yields CASSQGQGAYEQYY.

The chain uses TRBV20-1 and TRBJ2-5, with 9 bases lining up with TRBD2. The V segment lost 5 bases and the J segment 1 base; nucleotides outside the gene matches: 11. Germline CDR1 is DFQATT and CDR2 is SNEGSKA (reference sequence). The CDR3 length is 16 residues. The DNA of the CDR3 is TGCAGTGCTGCAAGCCTGTTAGCGGGGGTCCAAGAGACCCAGTACTTC. Its translation: CSAASLLAGVQETQYF.

This chain links TRBV5-1 with TRBJ2-5; TRBD2 matches 11 bases. The CDR3 is made up of 17 amino acids. Germline CDR1 SGHRS, CDR2 YFSETQ. V lost 0 bases and J lost 0; bases outside the gene matches: 4. DNA for the CDR3: TGCGCCAGCAGCTTGGCACTAGCGGGGGACAACCAAGAGACCCAGTACTTC. This sequence encodes CASSLALAGDNQETQYF.

The J gene is TRBJ2-7, the V gene TRBV13, with D uncertain. V was trimmed by 5 bases and J by 4 bases, leaving 12 bases between them. Germline V gene data show CDR1 as PRHDT and CDR2 as FYEKMQ (reference sequence). The CDR3 is 13 residues long. CDR3 nucleotide sequence: TGTGCCAGCAGCCTCACGAGACCGTACGAGCAGTACTTC. Its translation is CASSLTRPYEQYF.

The V and J genes are TRBV4-1 and TRBJ1-1; TRBD1 matches at 7 bases. The V segment lost 1 base and the J segment 0 bases; nucleotides outside the gene matches: 11. From germline, CDR1 is MGHRA and CDR2 YSYEKL. This CDR3 has 18 amino acids. The CDR3 sequence is CASSQALTGTALNTEAFF. CDR3 bases: TGCGCCAGCAGCCAAGCCCTGACCGGGACAGCTTTGAACACTGAAGCTTTCTTT.

This clonotype has just a few counts. The J gene is TRBJ2-7, the V gene TRBV20-1; no definite D call. The CDR3 length is 15 residues. CDR1 is DFQATT, CDR2 SNEGSKA, per germline (reference sequence). Trimming took 0 bases from V and 2 from J, leaving 14 bases between them. For the CDR3, the DNA is TGCAGTGCTAGAGATTTTGGCGGTTTTACCTACGAGCAGTACTTC. It specifies CSARDFGGFTYEQYF.

The rearrangement joins TRBV3-1 to TRBJ1-2, with D maybe TRBD1 (5 bases). Trimming shortened V by 0 bases and J by 2 bases, and 25 bases separated the two germline ends. This CDR3 has 20 residues. CDR1 LGHDT and CDR2 YNNKEL come from the germline V gene (reference sequence). The CDR3 region is CASSQEPTRDLRTINYGYTF. The CDR3 bases are TGTGCCAGCAGCCAAGAACCCACCCGGGACCTAAGAACTATAAACTATGGCTACACCTTC.

Note on this clonotype: A much larger clone is a single base away; this may be a read error. The rearrangement joins TRBV28 to TRBJ2-5; tentative D call: TRBD2 (5 bases). Germline lookup yields CDR1 MDHEN and CDR2 SYDVKM. The CDR3 contains 14 residues. The CDR3 DNA is TGTGCCAGCAGGTTATCGTCGGGAAAAGAGACCCAGTACTTC. Protein: CASRLSSGKETQYF.

This chain uses TRBV30 with TRBJ2-2; D possibly corresponds to TRBD1 (5 bases). Germline V gene lookup returns CDR1 GTSNPN and CDR2 SVGIG (reference sequence). V lost 4 bases, J lost 7 bases, and 16 bases lay in between. The CDR3 covers 14 residues. CDR3 amino acids: CAWNWGLSIGELFF. The DNA for the CDR3 is TGTGCCTGGAATTGGGGCCTGAGTATCGGGGAGCTGTTTTTT.